This TCR beta chain was documented in a study of shared clonotypes between healthy human individuals (TCRdb year 2020). Study-wide context: A couple of women and a few men aged 18 to 49 years were included in the cohort. Per donor, three plates each were used for CD4 naive and CD4 memory, two for CD8 naive, and one for CD8 memory. To increase sequencing depth and limit assay-specific biases, different laboratories used diverse techniques to prepare libraries and sequence TCR repertoires. Each donor's leukapheresis produced roughly between about 0.85 and 10 billion PBMCs. The study deeply sequenced blood TCR repertoires of five healthy adults to estimate repertoire size and the extent of clonotype sharing between individuals.

Turning to this clone: No antigen is known for it. No base quality values were provided; no much bigger clone lies one nucleotide off.

CD8 naive samples were obtained by positive selection for CCR7 among CD45RO-negative cells, yielding a CD45RA+CCR7+ population from which TemRA cells were excluded. Donors were healthy HIV-negative adults with no recently reported acute infections or vaccinations. All donors were Caucasian adults living in Nashville, Tennessee, USA. Blood was obtained by leukapheresis, after which PBMCs were separated by Ficoll-Histopaque density gradient centrifugation and cryopreserved in liquid nitrogen vapor phase. Analytical flow cytometry was used to check the purity and quantity of each magnetically sorted T cell population. Genomic DNA was isolated from each sorted fraction and quantified by UV absorbance on a Nanodrop 2000c. Using the deep immunoSEQ assay, TCR CDR3 regions were amplified from genomic DNA by multiplex PCR. For each cell subset, the extracted genomic DNA was distributed evenly across all wells of several immunoSEQ 96-well plates, and each plate served as one replicate. For sorted subsets, roughly 190 ng of genomic DNA, equivalent to tens of thousands of T cell genomes, went into each replicate PCR. Purified libraries were measured with a Qubit 3.0 fluorometer, size-checked on a Bioanalyzer 2100, and measured again with the KAPA Library Quantification kit. Every immunoSEQ 96-well plate was sequenced on a separate single-read 150-cycle Illumina NextSeq 550 flow cell. The study's processing was this. Because the immunoSEQ output included only junctional sequences and no quality scores, the filtering could not be the same as the filtering used for full-length reads. Sequences were annotated with PyIR, a Python wrapper for IgBLAST v1.9, using IMGT germline references to assign V/J genes and CDR3. Reads were removed for weak V/J assignments (E-value above 1e-6), missing CDR3, stop codons, out-of-frame junctions, or ambiguous translated residues. V3J clonotypes were defined by identical inferred V gene, J gene, and CDR3 amino acid sequence. Percentage overlap between repertoires was computed as shared unique clonotypes divided by the size of the smaller repertoire. RTK rarefaction, the Chao1 estimator, and Recon v2.1 estimates of unobserved clonotypes were used to assess repertoire richness. For all TCRbeta clonotypes obtained by the gDNA method from a few donors, generation probabilities were computed with OLGA. This is the immuneACCESS table as TCRdb keeps it, with only in-frame sequences that have V and J called. A part of the clones is gone; compared with another copy, unresolved V genes explain less than half, and the rest is unexplained. That table is the source of V, J and clone size, and D and trimming were worked out from the DNA. Within this sample are about 2 million clones, with 85% to 95% of them counted one time only. 1% to 1.5% of the sample rests with the top ten.

What the work shows at the level of the full study, not this receptor alone: Higher generation probabilities were observed for clonotypes shared by all four sorted-subset donors than for non-shared clonotypes. Naive subsets generally had larger estimated clonotype richness than memory subsets did. The small number of donors limited the genetic and exposure-history diversity represented. When a handful of donors were compared, the shared fraction of clonotypes was approximately 5% for naive CD4, 3% to 4% for naive CD8, about 2.5% for memory CD4, and 0.4% for memory CD8. Sampling was restricted to blood, and TCR repertoires in tissue are likely to differ from TCR repertoires in blood. Based on pairwise subsampling, the degree of clonotype sharing among donors was expected to be affected by sequencing depth. Even with the large sequencing depth, rarefaction of the sorted-subset datasets indicated that sequencing was incomplete.

Trimming removed 3 bases from V and 4 bases from J, leaving 12 bases between the germline ends. The CDR3 has 14 amino acids, counting the end cysteine and phenylalanine. The DNA shown is the 42-base CDR3, in frame from base 1. As encoded in the germline V gene (reference sequence), CDR1 is MNHEY while CDR2 is SMNVEV. The chain is assembled from TRBV27 and TRBJ1-1; the D gene assignment is ambiguous. The TCR sequence derives from a man between 18 and 29 years old in good health. The sequencing sample was made of naive CD8+ T cells sorted from blood. Taken with the paper, the label for cell subset or site translates to: CD45RA+CCR7+. The sequenced DNA is TGTGCCAGCAGTTTTGTGGGAGGCGGCACTGAAGCTTTCTTT. The translation is CASSFVGGGTEAFF.